Below, 26 T cell receptor beta chains from the same sample are listed, as sequenced in a study of vaccination effects on CD4 cells after COVID-19. Sequencing used immunoSEQ multiplex PCR; TCRdb keeps in-frame clones, though not all of them. Of tens of thousands of clones in the sample, 75% to 85% were seen once. Sequencing in the ViraFEST assay came after antigen-specific CD4+ T cells had been expanded with viral peptide pools, which were used to stimulate PBMC. It was after nine to eleven days of culture that CD4+ T cells were isolated. Of the BNT162b2 and mRNA-1273 vaccines, participants received two doses of one or the other. These receptors have no known antigen. Sequencing was performed on CD4+ T cells from PBMCs cultured with HCoV-OC43 spike peptides, taken after COVID-19 vaccination. As to subset: HCoV-OC43 spike overlapping peptide pool stimulation. These receptors all stem from a human donor who received a COVID-19 vaccine.

V and J are TRBV12-3 or TRBV12-4 and TRBJ2-7; D gene uncertain. This CDR3 spans 11 amino acids. Between the trimmed V and J ends, which lost 1 base and 4 bases, there was a span of 2 bases. The CDR3, as DNA: TGTGCCAGCAGTTTAGGTTACGAGCAGTACGTC. This translates into CASSLGYEQYV.

The chain joins TRBV11-3 to TRBJ1-5, with TRBD1 identical over 8 bases. Germline CDR1 and CDR2: SGHNT and YENEEA. The length of the CDR3 is 14 residues. The J segment lost 6 bases and the V segment lost 5 bases, leaving 6 bases of the junction unmatched. The CDR3 region has the DNA TGTGCCAGCAGCAAGACAGGGGTAGCTCAGCCCCAGCATTTT. Translating it yields CASSKTGVAQPQHF. Complete variable domain (other parts from reference TRBV11-3 and TRBJ1-5): EAGVVQSPRYKIIEKKQPVAFWCNPISGHNTLYWYLQNLGQGPELLIRYENEEAVDDSQLPKDRFSAERLKGVDSTLKIQPAELGDSAVYLCASSKTGVAQPQHFGDGTRLSIL.

By sample share, this clone is medium-sized. V usage is TRBV6-5 and J usage is TRBJ2-2, with D uncertain. This CDR3 is 14 amino acids long. Germline CDR1 reads MNHEY; CDR2 reads SVGAGI. The V end was cut by 7 bases, the J end by 2 bases, with 11 bases between. The CDR3 sequence is CASTATLNTGELFF. CDR3 bases: TGTGCCAGCACCGCGACTCTAAACACCGGGGAGCTGTTTTTT.

This chain joins TRBV9 and TRBJ2-5; the match to TRBD2 covers 10 bases. Germline trimming cut 4 bases from V and 5 bases from J; bases unmatched to any gene: 26. The CDR3 is made up of 21 amino acids. The germline V gene encodes CDR1 SGDLS and CDR2 YYNGEE. This chain's CDR3 is CASSPSSHQVGIAGGRETQYF. CDR3 nucleotides: TGTGCCAGCAGCCCGAGCTCCCACCAGGTGGGAATAGCGGGGGGCCGGGAGACCCAGTACTTC.

The chain links TRBV2 to TRBJ1-4; the D gene is possibly TRBD1 (6 bases). This CDR3 has 16 amino acids. Trimming left V 2 bases short and J 3 bases short, with 13 bases between. Germline lookup yields CDR1 SNHLY and CDR2 FYNNEI. The DNA for the CDR3 is TGTGCCAGCAGTGAATCGGTCAGGGGATCTAATGAAAAACTGTTTTTT. Protein product: CASSESVRGSNEKLFF.

This clone came up a few times. The chain recombines TRBV4-1 with TRBJ2-6, with 12 bases matching TRBD2. V shed 6 bases and J 2 bases; nucleotides not matched to a gene: 8. CDR3 size: 18 residues. CDR1 and CDR2 (germline): MGHRA, YSYEKL. The CDR3 DNA is TGCGCCAGCAGACTACGGACTAGCGGGGTTACTGGGGCCAACGTCCTGACTTTC. Translating it yields CASRLRTSGVTGANVLTF.

J is TRBJ2-6 and V is TRBV7-9; 8 bases fit TRBD1. The V gene end was trimmed by 4 bases and the J gene end by 2 bases; junction bases not matched to a gene: 10. Germline V gives CDR1 SEHNR, CDR2 FQNEAQ (reference sequence). The CDR3 loop spans 18 amino acids. CDR3 sequence reads: CASSYSGQGVPGANVLTF. DNA of the CDR3: TGTGCCAGCAGCTATAGTGGACAGGGTGTCCCTGGGGCCAACGTCCTGACTTTC.

This chain links TRBV27 with TRBJ2-5; D is uncertain. CDR1 MNHEY and CDR2 SMNVEV come from the germline V gene (reference sequence). This CDR3 has 13 amino acids. V was clipped by 3 bases and J by 5 bases, with 10 bases between them. CDR3 sequence: CASSFSSYETQYF. For the CDR3, the DNA is TGTGCCAGCAGTTTTTCAAGCTATGAGACCCAGTACTTC.

The V and J genes are TRBV5-4 and TRBJ1-1; TRBD1 is a possible D gene (5 bases). CDR1 is SGHNT and CDR2 is YYREEE in the germline V gene (reference sequence). This CDR3 has 14 amino acids. With 4 bases removed from V and 1 base from J, the gap between germline ends came to 11 bases. The CDR3 nucleotides are TGTGCCAGCAGCCCGGCTGGACAGAACACTGAAGCTTTCTTT. Its protein is CASSPAGQNTEAFF.

The chain carries TRBV6-6 and TRBJ1-1; D may be TRBD1 (5 bases). This CDR3 has 14 amino acids. From germline, CDR1 is MNHNY and CDR2 SVGAGI (reference sequence). Trimming took 7 bases from V and 6 from J, leaving 18 bases between them. The CDR3 nucleotides read TGTGCCAGCACCGGGGGGGTTTGGGGTCCTGAAGCTTTCTTT. Residues: CASTGGVWGPEAFF.

The chain combines TRBV6-5 with TRBJ2-3; unclear D gene. The CDR3 has 11 residues. The germline gives CDR1 MNHEY, CDR2 SVGAGI. V lost 7 bases and J lost 6, with 8 bases in between. This chain's CDR3 is CASTGLDTQYF. CDR3 DNA sequence: TGTGCCAGCACGGGTCTGGATACGCAGTATTTT.

Comment on this clone: At one end the junction does not follow the germline gene, possibly because of a read error. The V gene is TRBV24-1, the J gene TRBJ2-1; D is uncertain. The CDR3 is made up of 11 amino acids. Germline V CDR1 and CDR2: KGHDR, SFDVKD. The CDR3 sequence is CAASSYNEQFF. The CDR3 DNA reads TGTGCCGCCAGCTCCTACAATGAGCAGTTCTTC.

This chain uses TRBV5-5 with TRBJ2-1, with 7 bases fitting TRBD2. Germline assignment: CDR1 SGHKS and CDR2 YYEKEE (reference sequence). The J segment lost 3 bases and the V segment lost 5 bases, leaving 8 bases of the junction unmatched. There are 15 residues in the CDR3. The CDR3 here is CASRAAGGNYNEQFF. CDR3 bases: TGTGCCAGCAGGGCGGCCGGGGGGAACTACAATGAGCAGTTCTTC.

This chain uses TRBV7-8 with TRBJ1-3, with D hard to call. Germline CDR1 is SGHVS and CDR2 is FQNEAQ. V lost 3 bases and J 0 bases, leaving 12 bases between the germline ends. The CDR3 sequence is 16 residues long. DNA for the CDR3: TGTGCCAGCAGCTTTCGGTTAGGCAGCTCTGGAAACACCATATATTTT. This sequence encodes CASSFRLGSSGNTIYF.

Turning to this clone: The germline gene is not matched at one end of the junction; a read error may be the cause. The genes are TRBV2 and TRBJ1-5, with a weak D call TRBD1 (5 bases). CDR1 and CDR2 (germline): SNHLY, FYNNEI. This CDR3 has 17 residues. The CDR3 is CASSEDGRQYSNQPQHF. The DNA for the CDR3 is TGTGCCAGCAGCGAAGACGGAAGACAGTATAGCAATCAGCCCCAGCATTTT.

V usage is TRBV5-1 and J usage is TRBJ2-1, with D possibly TRBD1 on 6 matching bases. Germline CDR1 reads SGHRS; CDR2 reads YFSETQ. There are 14 residues in the CDR3. V lost 3 bases to trimming and J lost 4 bases, with 11 bases between them. For the CDR3, the DNA is TGCGCCAGCAGCTCCCGGGACAAATACAATGAGCAGTTCTTC. It encodes CASSSRDKYNEQFF.

The chain uses TRBV6-5 and TRBJ2-3, with a weak D call TRBD2 (6 bases). CDR1 MNHEY and CDR2 SVGAGI come from the germline V gene. The CDR3 extends over 13 amino acids. Trimming removed 6 bases from V and 5 bases from J, with 12 bases in between. The CDR3 DNA is TGTGCCAGCAGACTAGCTGGGCAAGATACGCAGTATTTT. This gives the protein CASRLAGQDTQYF.

V gene TRBV6-5 combines with J gene TRBJ1-4, with 7 positions matching TRBD1. This CDR3 comprises 14 residues. Losses at the gene ends were 7 bases for V and 8 bases for J; bases not matched to a gene: 10. Germline CDR1 and CDR2: MNHEY and SVGAGI. CDR3 coding DNA: TGTGCCAGCATGACGGGACAGACCCCCGAAAAACTGTTTTTT. Translation: CASMTGQTPEKLFF.

This chain joins TRBV7-8 and TRBJ2-3; 7 positions match TRBD2. Trimming removed 3 bases from V and 6 bases from J; junction bases left unmatched: 15. Germline V CDR1 and CDR2: SGHVS, FQNEAQ. This CDR3 contains 17 residues. In DNA form, the CDR3 reads TGTGCCAGCAGCTTTAGGTACCGGGGGGATTCTCAGGATACGCAGTATTTT. Protein sequence: CASSFRYRGDSQDTQYF.

This chain joins TRBV15 and TRBJ1-1; no clear D gene. V was shortened by 3 bases and J by 1 base, with 15 bases between the two germline ends. This CDR3 is 16 amino acids long. CDR1 LNHNV and CDR2 YYDKDF come from the germline V gene (reference sequence). In nucleotides, the CDR3 is TGTGCCACCAGCAGGGGTCCACATTCGGGGAACACTGAAGCTTTCTTT. Amino acids: CATSRGPHSGNTEAFF.

The rearrangement joins TRBV19 to TRBJ1-5; the D is unclear. The CDR3 covers 14 residues. Germline-derived CDR1 and CDR2 are LNHDA and SQIVND (reference sequence). Trimming stripped 2 bases from V and 6 bases from J, with 11 bases between. The CDR3 here is CASSISTTAQPQHF. In DNA, the CDR3 is TGTGCCAGTAGTATAAGCACCACGGCTCAGCCCCAGCATTTT.

The chain has TRBV5-5 and TRBJ2-5; 9 positions match TRBD2. Per germline, CDR1 SGHKS and CDR2 YYEKEE (reference sequence). The CDR3 covers 16 residues. The V segment lost 4 bases and the J segment 0 bases; nucleotides outside the gene matches: 7. The CDR3 DNA follows: TGTGCCAGCAGCCCCTCAGCGGGGGGTTACCAAGAGACCCAGTACTTC. Its translation is CASSPSAGGYQETQYF.

This clone was detected only once. Other DNA sequences within the sample encode an identical CDR3. The V and J genes are TRBV12-3 or TRBV12-4 and TRBJ1-2; TRBD1 might be the D (5 bases). The germline V and J ends were trimmed by 4 bases and 2 bases, with 5 bases remaining between them. The CDR3 totals 12 residues. CDR3 sequence reads: CASSSGNYGYTF. As DNA, the CDR3 is TGTGCCAGCAGTTCAGGGAACTATGGCTACACCTTC.

The V and J genes are TRBV5-1 and TRBJ2-1, with 8 bases identical to TRBD1. The CDR3 is made up of 15 amino acids. CDR1 and CDR2 from the germline V gene are SGHRS and YFSETQ. The ends lost 4 bases at V and 4 bases at J; junction bases unmatched: 7. DNA for the CDR3: TGCGCCAGCAGCCGGCCGGGACAGGAGTACAATGAGCAGTTCTTC. This codes for CASSRPGQEYNEQFF.

The chain has TRBV30 and TRBJ1-3, with unresolved D. Trimming shortened V by 6 bases and J by 1 base, and 16 bases separated the two germline ends. The CDR3 is 15 amino acids. The germline V gene encodes CDR1 GTSNPN and CDR2 SVGIG (reference sequence). CDR3 sequence (DNA): TGTGCCTGCCGAAAAGGTCCCTCTTCTGGAAACACCATATATTTT. It specifies CACRKGPSSGNTIYF.

The rearrangement joins TRBV29-1 to TRBJ1-4; TRBD1 matches at 9 bases. The length of the CDR3 is 13 residues. The trim removed 7 bases at V and 5 bases at J, leaving 5 bases unmatched. Germline values: CDR1 SQVTM, CDR2 ANQGSEA. CDR3 protein: CSGGTGSNEKLFF. Here the CDR3 DNA reads TGCAGCGGCGGGACAGGGTCAAATGAAAAACTGTTTTTT. Supplemented by reference TRBV29-1 and TRBJ1-4, the full variable domain reads SAVISQKPSRDICQRGTSLTIQCQVDSQVTMMFWYRQQPGQSLTLIATANQGSEATYESGFVIDKFPISRPNLTFSTLTVSNMSPEDSSIYLCSGGTGSNEKLFFGSGTQLSVL.